Each of the 4 T cell receptor beta chains below was sequenced from the same sample in a study of T cells in women clearing cervical HPV infection. The data were produced by immunoSEQ multiplex PCR, yet TCRdb's version contains in-frame clones alone and is incomplete. The ten top clones account for approximately 5.2%, within a sample of about 20,000 clones. The sample was blood buffy coat. The origin of the receptors is a woman aged 18 to 69 with a cervical HPV16 infection that either progressed to CIN3+ or cleared (not recorded which).

About this clone: With the read ending 3 residues before the CDR3 end, the germline J gene is used to fill in that end. The chain combines TRBV6-2 or TRBV6-3 with TRBJ2-3, with 8 bases matching TRBD2. V dropped 8 bases and J dropped 4; count of bases not matched to a gene: 17. CDR1 MNHEY and CDR2 SVGEGT come from the germline V gene. The CDR3 runs 17 residues. CDR3 sequence reads: CASGFVPGLDRPDTQYF. Incomplete CDR3 DNA: TGTGCCAGCGGTTTCGTACCGGGACTAGATAGGCCAGATACG.

As for this clone: The read finishes 3 residues shy of the CDR3 end, and the germline J gene is used to complete it. The chain is built from TRBV7-9 and TRBJ1-2; a weak D match, TRBD1 (5 bases). Germline V CDR1 and CDR2: SEHNR, FQNEAQ (reference sequence). The CDR3 covers 13 residues. The CDR3 sequence: CASSFLDTDTYTF. Incomplete CDR3 DNA: TGTGCCAGCAGCTTTTTGGACACAGATACC.

CDR3 DNA, as far as it was read: TGTGCCAGCAGCCAAGATCCCCCGGGGGGGCGGGAAAAA. Amino acid sequence: CASSQDPPGGREK. The full CDR3 is CASSQDPPGGREKLFF. The J gene is TRBJ1-4, the V gene TRBV3-1 (or the pseudogene TRBV3-2), with D maybe TRBD1 (6 bases). The read falls 3 residues short of the CDR3 end, and the missing part is taken from the germline J gene. The germline V gene has CDR1 LGHDT and CDR2 YNNKEL (reference sequence). V lost 0 bases and J lost 8, with 16 bases in between. The length of the CDR3 is 16 residues.

Regarding this clone: From the germline J gene comes the end of the CDR3, since the read stops 3 residues before it. The chain employs TRBV7-6 and TRBJ2-2, with D maybe TRBD2 (6 bases). CDR1 is SGHVS and CDR2 is FNYEAQ in the germline V gene. The CDR3 sequence is 17 residues long. CDR3 loop: CASSLVGLGGANEKLFF. The covered CDR3 bases are TGTGCCAGCAGCTTAGTTGGGTTGGGGGGAGCTAATGAAAAG.